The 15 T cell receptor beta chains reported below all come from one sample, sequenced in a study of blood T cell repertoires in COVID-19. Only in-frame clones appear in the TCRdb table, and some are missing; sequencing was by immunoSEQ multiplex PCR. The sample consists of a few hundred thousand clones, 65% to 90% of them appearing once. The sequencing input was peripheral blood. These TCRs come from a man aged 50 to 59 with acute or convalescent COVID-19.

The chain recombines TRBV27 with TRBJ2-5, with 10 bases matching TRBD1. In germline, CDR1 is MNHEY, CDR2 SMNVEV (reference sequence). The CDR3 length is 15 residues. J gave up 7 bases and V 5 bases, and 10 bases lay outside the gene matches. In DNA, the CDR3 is TGTGCCAGCAGTCTCGGGACAGGGGAGGTGCGGACCCAGTACTTC. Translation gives CASSLGTGEVRTQYF.

In DNA form, the CDR3 reads TGCAGTGCTGGTGGACTAGCGGGGCGGCAAGAGACCCAGTACTTC. It yields the protein CSAGGLAGRQETQYF. This sequence joins TRBV20-1 and TRBJ2-5; 12 bases match TRBD2. CDR1 is DFQATT, CDR2 SNEGSKA, per germline (reference sequence). The V gene end was trimmed by 5 bases and the J gene end by 2 bases; junction bases not matched to a gene: 6. This CDR3 is built from 15 residues.

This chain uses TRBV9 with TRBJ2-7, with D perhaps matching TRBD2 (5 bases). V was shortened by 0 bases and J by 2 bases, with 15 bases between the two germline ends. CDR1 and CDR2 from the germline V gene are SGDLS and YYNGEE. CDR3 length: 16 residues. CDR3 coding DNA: TGTGCCAGCAGCGTAGCCCCCGGGGTAGGGACCTACGAGCAGTACTTC. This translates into CASSVAPGVGTYEQYF.

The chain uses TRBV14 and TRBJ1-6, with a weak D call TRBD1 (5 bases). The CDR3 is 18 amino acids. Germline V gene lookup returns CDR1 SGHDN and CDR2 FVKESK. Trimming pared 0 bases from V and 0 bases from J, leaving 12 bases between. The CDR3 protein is CASSQDNRLSSYNSPLHF. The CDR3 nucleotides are TGTGCCAGCAGCCAAGATAACAGGCTGAGCTCCTATAATTCACCCCTCCACTTT.

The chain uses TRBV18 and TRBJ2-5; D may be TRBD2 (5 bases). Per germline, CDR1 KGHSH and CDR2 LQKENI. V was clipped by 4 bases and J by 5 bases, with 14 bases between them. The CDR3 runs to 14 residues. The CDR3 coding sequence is TGTGCCAGCTCACTCAGCGGTAGGAGGGAGACCCAGTACTTC. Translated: CASSLSGRRETQYF.

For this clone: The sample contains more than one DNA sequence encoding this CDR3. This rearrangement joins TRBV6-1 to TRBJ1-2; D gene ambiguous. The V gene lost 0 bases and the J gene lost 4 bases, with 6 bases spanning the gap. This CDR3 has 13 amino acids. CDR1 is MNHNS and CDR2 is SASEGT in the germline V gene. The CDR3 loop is CASSEARGYGYTF. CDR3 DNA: TGTGCCAGCAGTGAAGCACGAGGCTATGGCTACACCTTC.

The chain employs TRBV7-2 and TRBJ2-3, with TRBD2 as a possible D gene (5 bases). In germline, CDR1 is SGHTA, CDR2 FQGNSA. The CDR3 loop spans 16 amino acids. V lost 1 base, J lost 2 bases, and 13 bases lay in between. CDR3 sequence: CASSLVPSGYTDTQYF. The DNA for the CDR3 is TGTGCCAGCAGCTTAGTTCCGAGCGGATACACAGATACGCAGTATTTT.

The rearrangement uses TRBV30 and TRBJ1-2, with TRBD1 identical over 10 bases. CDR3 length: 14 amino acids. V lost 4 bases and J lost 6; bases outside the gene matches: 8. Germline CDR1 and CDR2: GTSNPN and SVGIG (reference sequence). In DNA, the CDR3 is TGTGCCTGGACCCGTGACAGGGGGCTAAATGGCTACACCTTC. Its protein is CAWTRDRGLNGYTF.

In DNA form, the CDR3 reads TGTGCCAGCAGTTACCCGAGCCATCAGCCCCAGCATTTT. It translates to CASSYPSHQPQHF. The genes are TRBV6-2 or TRBV6-3 and TRBJ1-5; D not certain. CDR3 length: 13 residues. V dropped 2 bases and J dropped 5 bases, with 7 bases sitting between them. In germline, CDR1 is MNHEY, CDR2 SVGEGT.

The CDR3 DNA sequence: TGTGCCAGCTCACCACCTAGCGCCTACGAGCAGTACTTC. The encoded protein is CASSPPSAYEQYF. This chain connects TRBV18 to TRBJ2-7, with D possibly TRBD2 on 5 matching bases. The CDR3 spans 13 residues. CDR1 is KGHSH and CDR2 is LQKENI in the germline V gene. The V end was cut by 0 bases, the J end by 2 bases, with 5 bases between.

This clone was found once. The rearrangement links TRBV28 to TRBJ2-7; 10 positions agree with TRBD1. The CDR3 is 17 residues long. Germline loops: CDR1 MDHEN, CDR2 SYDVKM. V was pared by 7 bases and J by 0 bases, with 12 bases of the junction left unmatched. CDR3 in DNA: TGTGCCAGCACAGACCGAATGGGACAGGGGAGCTCCTACGAGCAGTACTTC. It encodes CASTDRMGQGSSYEQYF.

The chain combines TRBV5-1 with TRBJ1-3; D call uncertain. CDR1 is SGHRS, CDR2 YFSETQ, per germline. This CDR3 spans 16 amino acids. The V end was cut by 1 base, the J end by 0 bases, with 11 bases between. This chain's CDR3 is CASSLNPTVSGNTIYF. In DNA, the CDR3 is TGCGCCAGCAGCTTGAACCCCACAGTCTCTGGAAACACCATATATTTT.

CDR3 in DNA: TGCAGCGTTGAGCAGGGTACAGATACGCAGTATTTT. Residues: CSVEQGTDTQYF. The chain is built from TRBV29-1 and TRBJ2-3, with D possibly matching TRBD1 (5 bases). V shed 3 bases and J shed 3 bases, with 7 bases lying between them. The CDR3 sequence is 12 residues long. CDR1 and CDR2 from the germline V gene are SQVTM and ANQGSEA.

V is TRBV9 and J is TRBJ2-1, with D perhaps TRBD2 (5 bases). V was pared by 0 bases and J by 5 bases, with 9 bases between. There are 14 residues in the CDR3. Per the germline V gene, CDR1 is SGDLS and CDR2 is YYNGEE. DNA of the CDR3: TGTGCCAGCAGCGTAGGCGGGCTCGACAATGAGCAGTTCTTC. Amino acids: CASSVGGLDNEQFF.

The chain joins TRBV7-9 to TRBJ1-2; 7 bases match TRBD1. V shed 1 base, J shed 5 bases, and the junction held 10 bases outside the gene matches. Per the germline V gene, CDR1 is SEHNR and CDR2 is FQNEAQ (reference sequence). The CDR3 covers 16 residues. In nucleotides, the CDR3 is TGTGCCAGCAGCTTAGGGGGCGGACAGGCCATGTATGGCTACACCTTC. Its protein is CASSLGGGQAMYGYTF. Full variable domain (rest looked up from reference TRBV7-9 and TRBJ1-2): DTGVSQNPRHKITKRGQNVTFRCDPISEHNRLYWYRQTLGQGPEFLTYFQNEAQLEKSRLLSDRFSAERPKGSFSTLEIQRTEQGDSAMYLCASSLGGGQAMYGYTFGSGTRLTVV.